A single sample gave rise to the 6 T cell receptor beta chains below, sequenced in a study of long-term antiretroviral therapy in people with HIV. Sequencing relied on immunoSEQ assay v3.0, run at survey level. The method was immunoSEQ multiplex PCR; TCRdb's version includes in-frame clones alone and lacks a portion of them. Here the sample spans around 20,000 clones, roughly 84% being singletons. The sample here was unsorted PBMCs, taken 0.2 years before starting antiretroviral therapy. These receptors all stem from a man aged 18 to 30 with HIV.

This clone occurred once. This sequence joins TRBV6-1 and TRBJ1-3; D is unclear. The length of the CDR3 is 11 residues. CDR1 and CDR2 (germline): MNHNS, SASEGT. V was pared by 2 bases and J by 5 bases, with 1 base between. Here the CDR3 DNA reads TGTGCCAGCAGTGAAAGAAACACCATATATTTT. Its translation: CASSERNTIYF.

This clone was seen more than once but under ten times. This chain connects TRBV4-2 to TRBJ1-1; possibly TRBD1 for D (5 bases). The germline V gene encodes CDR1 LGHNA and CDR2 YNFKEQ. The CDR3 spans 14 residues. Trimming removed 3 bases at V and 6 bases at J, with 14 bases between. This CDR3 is CASSQPQGVAEAFF. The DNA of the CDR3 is TGTGCCAGCAGCCAGCCCCAGGGCGTCGCTGAAGCTTTCTTT.

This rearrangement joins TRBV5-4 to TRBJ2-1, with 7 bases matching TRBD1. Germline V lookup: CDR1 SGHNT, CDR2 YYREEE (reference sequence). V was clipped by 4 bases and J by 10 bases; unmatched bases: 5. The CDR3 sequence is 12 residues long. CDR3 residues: CASSEGAREQFF. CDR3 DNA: TGTGCCAGCAGCGAGGGGGCGCGCGAGCAGTTCTTC. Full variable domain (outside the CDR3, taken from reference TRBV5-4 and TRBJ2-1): ETGVTQSPTHLIKTRGQQVTLRCSSQSGHNTVSWYQQALGQGPQFIFQYYREEENGRGNFPPRFSGLQFPNYSSELNVNALELDDSALYLCASSEGAREQFFGPGTRLTVL.

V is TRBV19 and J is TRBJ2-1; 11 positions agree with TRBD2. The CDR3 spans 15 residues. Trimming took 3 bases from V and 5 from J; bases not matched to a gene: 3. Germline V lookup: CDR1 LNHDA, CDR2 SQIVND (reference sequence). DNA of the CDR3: TGTGCCAGTAGTATTAGCGGGGGGGCACACAATGAGCAGTTCTTC. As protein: CASSISGGAHNEQFF.

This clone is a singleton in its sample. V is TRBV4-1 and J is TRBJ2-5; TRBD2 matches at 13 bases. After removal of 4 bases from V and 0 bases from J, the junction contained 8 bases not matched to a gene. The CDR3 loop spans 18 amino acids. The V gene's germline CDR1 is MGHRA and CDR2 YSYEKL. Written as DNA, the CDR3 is TGCGCCAGCAGCCGAGGGACTAGCGGGACTGGGTACCAAGAGACCCAGTACTTC. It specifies CASSRGTSGTGYQETQYF.

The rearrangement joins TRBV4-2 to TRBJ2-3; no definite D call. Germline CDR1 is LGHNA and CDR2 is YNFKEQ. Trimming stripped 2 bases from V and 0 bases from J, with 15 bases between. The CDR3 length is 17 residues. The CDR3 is CASSQTATRSSTDTQYF. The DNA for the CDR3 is TGTGCCAGCAGCCAAACCGCGACTCGGTCTAGCACAGATACGCAGTATTTT.